This TCR beta chain appears in the sequencing data of a study of blood T cell repertoires in COVID-19. About the research overall: In each case, the material was cDNA or gDNA derived from T cells, B-cell-depleted T cells, or PBMCs.

This CDR3 has 15 amino acids. In the original workflow: Nucleated cell counts were estimated from reference gene primer amplification. Profiled with immunoSEQ multiplex PCR; TCRdb holds only in-frame clones, not every one. V and J calls and clone size are as listed in that table; D and trimming were resolved from the DNA. Found here are some 97,000 clones, approximately 85% of them singletons; the top ten hold under 7%. The origin of this receptor is a woman aged 55-69 years with acute or convalescent COVID-19. Sequenced input: peripheral blood. The chain has TRBV21-1 and TRBJ1-5; whether TRBD1, the table's D call, matches the DNA was not checked. TRBV21-1 has pseudogene status. In nucleotides, the CDR3 is TGTGCCAGCAGCAGCAGGGGGTTGAGCAATCAGCCCCAGCATTTT. Amino acid sequence: CASSSRGLSNQPQHF.